The 8 T cell receptor beta chains given below trace back to one sample, sequenced in a study of T cell responses to AZD1222 COVID-19 vaccine. The method was immunoSEQ multiplex PCR; TCRdb's version includes in-frame clones alone and lacks a portion of them. The sample includes approximately 140,000 clones, about nine tenths of them seen just once. Specimen: peripheral blood, collected on day 0 of AZD1222 vaccination. These receptor sequences come from an adult in good health.

CDR3 loop: CASSLGEGIQETQYF. For the CDR3, the DNA is TGTGCCAGCAGCTTGGGGGAGGGTATTCAAGAGACCCAGTACTTC. V is TRBV5-4 and J is TRBJ2-5; 7 bases are a match to TRBD2. This CDR3 has 15 residues. V was clipped by 0 bases and J by 2 bases; unmatched bases: 4. Germline lookup yields CDR1 SGHNT and CDR2 YYREEE (reference sequence).

This clone was counted a single time. This chain links TRBV5-1 with TRBJ1-4; D ambiguous. Trimming took off 4 bases at V and 0 bases at J, with 13 bases between the two ends. The CDR3 is made up of 16 amino acids. The germline CDR1 and CDR2 sequences are SGHRS and YFSETQ. The CDR3 region is CASSLGSGPTNEKLFF. In nucleotides, the CDR3 is TGCGCCAGCAGCCTTGGGTCCGGTCCAACTAATGAAAAACTGTTTTTT.

The chain combines TRBV6-6 with TRBJ1-3; D is perhaps TRBD1 (5 bases). The germline CDR1 and CDR2 sequences are MNHNY and SVGAGI (reference sequence). This CDR3 spans 21 amino acids. V was shortened by 5 bases and J by 3 bases, with 32 bases between the two germline ends. CDR3 DNA: TGTGCCAGCAGTCCCCTCAGGGCTGGGTCGGGTCGCGGCGATGGTGGAAACACCATATATTTT. This encodes CASSPLRAGSGRGDGGNTIYF.

V gene TRBV23-1 combines with J gene TRBJ2-7, with D unclear. TRBV23-1 is marked as an open reading frame, function uncertain. V shed 4 bases and J shed 3 bases, with 13 bases lying between them. This CDR3 region has 14 residues. The CDR3 region is CASSRRPWNYEQYF. Written as DNA, the CDR3 is TGCGCCAGCAGTCGCCGCCCTTGGAACTACGAGCAGTACTTC.

This clone is a singleton in its sample. The V gene is TRBV5-5, the J gene TRBJ1-5; a possible D gene is TRBD1 (6 bases). The germline V gene encodes CDR1 SGHKS and CDR2 YYEKEE (reference sequence). CDR3 size: 18 residues. V lost 1 base to trimming and J lost 0 bases, with 17 bases between them. The CDR3 loop reads CASSLTATGTLSNQPQHF. CDR3 in DNA: TGTGCCAGCAGCTTGACGGCCACAGGGACTCTTAGCAATCAGCCCCAGCATTTT.

The V call is TRBV19, the J call TRBJ2-1, with D possibly being TRBD2 (6 bases). The CDR3 consists of 16 residues. V gave up 1 base and J gave up 7 bases, with 17 bases separating them. Germline V gene data show CDR1 as LNHDA and CDR2 as SQIVND (reference sequence). In DNA form, the CDR3 reads TGTGCCAGTAGTATAGTTCGACTAGGGCGGGTGAATGAGCAGTTCTTC. As protein: CASSIVRLGRVNEQFF.

The chain links TRBV5-1 to TRBJ1-2; 10 bases are shared with TRBD1. Germline CDR1 and CDR2: SGHRS and YFSETQ. V was clipped by 4 bases and J by 8 bases; unmatched bases: 8. The CDR3 contains 14 residues. This CDR3 is CASSLGQGVDGYTF. CDR3 in DNA: TGCGCCAGCAGCCTAGGACAGGGGGTGGACGGCTACACCTTC.

CDR3 in amino acids: CVGTGGARTKAFF. CDR3 DNA: TGTGTAGGGACAGGGGGCGCCCGCACAAAAGCTTTCTTT. The chain carries TRBV28 and TRBJ1-1, with TRBD1 matching over 12 bases. The CDR3 has 13 amino acids. Germline V CDR1 and CDR2: MDHEN, SYDVKM.